A selection of T cell receptor beta chains follows, all from one sample in a study of cytomegalovirus exposure and HLA in healthy donors. The repertoire was sequenced with immunoSEQ multiplex PCR; TCRdb's copy has only in-frame clones and lacks some. The sample holds approximately 59,000 clones; almost 70% are singletons and the top ten take around a sixth. The sequenced sample was PBMCs. Receptor source: a man aged 40-55 years in good health and CMV-seropositive. Each CDR3 is given with its conserved first and last residue. Fields, in order: D gene, V gene, J gene, clone size, CDR3 protein, CDR3 DNA. D genes are given only for firm matches. Rows may omit the clone size; those that give it use once, few, many or a size class.

NA	TRBV18	TRBJ2-5	NA	CASSREETQYF	TGTGCCAGCTCCCGGGAGGAGACCCAGTACTTC
TRBD1	TRBV30	TRBJ2-5	NA	CAIAQGAGETQYF	TGTGCCATAGCCCAGGGGGCAGGAGAGACCCAGTACTTC
NA	TRBV10-3	TRBJ2-5	NA	CAISDTQAQQETQYF	TGTGCCATCAGTGATACCCAGGCCCAACAAGAGACCCAGTACTTC
TRBD1	TRBV6-5	TRBJ2-7	few	CASSLTGGHYEQYF	TGTGCCAGCAGTCTCACAGGGGGGCACTACGAGCAGTACTTC
TRBD1	TRBV4-2	TRBJ2-2	NA	CASSQGATGANTGELFF	TGTGCCAGCAGCCAAGGGGCGACAGGGGCGAACACCGGGGAGCTGTTTTTT
TRBD1	TRBV5-6	TRBJ2-6	few	CASSPDRGASGANVLTF	TGTGCCAGCAGCCCAGACAGGGGCGCGTCTGGGGCCAACGTCCTGACTTTC
TRBD1	TRBV5-4	TRBJ2-7	NA	CASSQDRAGEQYF	TGTGCCAGCAGCCAGGACAGGGCCGGCGAGCAGTACTTC
TRBD2	TRBV7-9	TRBJ2-2	NA	CSSSFRGENTGELFF	TGTTCCAGCAGCTTCCGGGGGGAAAACACCGGGGAGCTGTTTTTT
NA	TRBV5-1	TRBJ2-3	NA	CASSLQDGTDTQYF	TGCGCCAGCAGCTTACAGGATGGAACAGATACGCAGTATTTT
TRBD2	TRBV11-3	TRBJ2-3	few	CASSSPGSGGRTDTQYF	TGTGCCAGCAGCTCCCCTGGGAGCGGGGGCCGCACAGATACGCAGTATTTT
NA	TRBV30	TRBJ1-2	NA	CAWSVQWGGNYGYTF	TGTGCCTGGAGTGTGCAATGGGGGGGGAACTATGGCTACACCTTC
NA	TRBV18	TRBJ2-5	NA	CASSPSLQETQYF	TGTGCCAGCTCACCAAGCCTCCAAGAGACCCAGTACTTC
TRBD2	TRBV5-5	TRBJ2-3	NA	CASSLYMGLASDTQYF	TGTGCCAGCAGCTTGTATATGGGACTAGCTTCAGATACGCAGTATTTT
TRBD2	TRBV5-6	TRBJ2-3	NA	CASSLLSGGTDTQYF	TGTGCCAGCAGCTTGCTAAGCGGGGGTACAGATACGCAGTATTTT
TRBD1	TRBV7-9	TRBJ2-5	NA	CASSSTGEQETQYF	TGTGCCAGCAGCTCGACAGGGGAACAAGAGACCCAGTACTTC
NA	TRBV11-3	TRBJ2-2	NA	CASSLSGSAGELFF	TGTGCCAGCAGCTTAAGCGGGTCGGCCGGGGAGCTGTTTTTT
TRBD1	TRBV10-3	TRBJ1-4	NA	CAIGGQGTGGEKLFF	TGTGCCATCGGGGGACAGGGGACGGGAGGTGAAAAACTGTTTTTT
TRBD2	TRBV11-2	TRBJ2-1	NA	CASSHSGRALNEQFF	TGTGCCAGCAGCCATAGCGGGAGGGCCCTCAATGAGCAGTTCTTC
NA	TRBV5-1	TRBJ2-7	NA	CASFRGDKPVGEQYF	TGCGCCAGCTTCCGAGGGGACAAACCCGTAGGCGAGCAGTACTTC
TRBD1	TRBV6-5	TRBJ2-3	NA	CASSSNRDRGTDTQYF	TGTGCCAGCAGTTCCAACCGGGACAGAGGCACAGATACGCAGTATTTT
TRBD1	TRBV10-3	TRBJ1-2	once	CASTPTGDFYGYTF	TGTGCCTCCACCCCGACAGGGGACTTCTATGGCTACACCTTC
NA	TRBV28	TRBJ1-2	NA	CASSLRGTYGYTF	TGTGCCAGCAGTTTAAGGGGAACCTATGGCTACACCTTC
NA	TRBV4-3	TRBJ1-1	NA	CASSQEPRGGTEAFF	TGCGCCAGCAGCCAGGAGCCCAGGGGCGGCACTGAAGCTTTCTTT
TRBD1	TRBV23-1	TRBJ1-5	NA	CASSQGDRGNQPQHF	TGCGCCAGCAGTCAAGGGGACAGGGGTAATCAGCCCCAGCATTTT
NA	TRBV19	TRBJ1-1	NA	CASSTTTGGFGAFF	TGTGCCAGTAGTACCACGACAGGAGGATTCGGAGCTTTCTTT
TRBD2	TRBV19	TRBJ2-1	NA	CASSGTSGPSSYNEQFF	TGTGCCAGTAGTGGGACTAGCGGGCCAAGCTCCTACAATGAGCAGTTCTTC
NA	TRBV9	TRBJ1-1	NA	CASSVIENTEAFF	TGTGCCAGCAGCGTCATAGAGAACACTGAAGCTTTCTTT
NA	TRBV2	TRBJ1-3	NA	CASGRASGNTIYF	TGTGCCAGCGGGAGGGCATCCGGAAACACCATATATTTT
TRBD1	TRBV6-5	TRBJ1-2	NA	CASRGQANYGYTF	TGTGCCAGCAGAGGACAGGCCAACTATGGCTACACCTTC
NA	TRBV2	TRBJ1-2	few	CASRASLYGYTF	TGTGCCAGCAGGGCATCCCTCTATGGCTACACCTTC
TRBD2	TRBV15	TRBJ2-2	NA	CATSRVGLARAGELFF	TGTGCCACCAGCAGAGTGGGACTAGCTAGGGCCGGGGAGCTGTTTTTT
NA	TRBV30	TRBJ2-3	few	CAWSVRVGTQYF	TGTGCCTGGAGTGTCAGGGTGGGTACGCAGTATTTT
NA	TRBV19	TRBJ2-2	few	CASISRGNTGELFF	TGTGCCAGTATAAGTAGGGGGAACACCGGGGAGCTGTTTTTT
TRBD1	TRBV6-5	TRBJ2-7	many	CASSYNRGGHEQYF	TGTGCCAGCAGTTACAACAGGGGTGGACACGAGCAGTACTTC
NA	TRBV7-9	TRBJ2-5	NA	CASSPSTNRDRKTQYF	TGTGCCAGCAGCCCCTCTACTAACAGGGATAGGAAGACCCAGTACTTC
NA	TRBV7-8	TRBJ2-2	NA	CASRDRTNTGELFF	TGTGCCAGCAGAGACAGGACGAACACCGGGGAGCTGTTTTTT
NA	TRBV5-6	TRBJ1-5	NA	CASSSRTVRGPQHF	TGTGCCAGCAGTTCGAGGACGGTCAGGGGGCCCCAGCATTTT
TRBD2	TRBV6-4	TRBJ2-3	NA	CASSQAGGTDTQYF	TGTGCCAGCAGTCAAGCGGGAGGCACAGATACGCAGTATTTT
NA	TRBV30	TRBJ1-4	NA	CAWSHAGLATNEKLFF	TGTGCCTGGAGCCATGCGGGACTTGCAACTAATGAAAAACTGTTTTTT